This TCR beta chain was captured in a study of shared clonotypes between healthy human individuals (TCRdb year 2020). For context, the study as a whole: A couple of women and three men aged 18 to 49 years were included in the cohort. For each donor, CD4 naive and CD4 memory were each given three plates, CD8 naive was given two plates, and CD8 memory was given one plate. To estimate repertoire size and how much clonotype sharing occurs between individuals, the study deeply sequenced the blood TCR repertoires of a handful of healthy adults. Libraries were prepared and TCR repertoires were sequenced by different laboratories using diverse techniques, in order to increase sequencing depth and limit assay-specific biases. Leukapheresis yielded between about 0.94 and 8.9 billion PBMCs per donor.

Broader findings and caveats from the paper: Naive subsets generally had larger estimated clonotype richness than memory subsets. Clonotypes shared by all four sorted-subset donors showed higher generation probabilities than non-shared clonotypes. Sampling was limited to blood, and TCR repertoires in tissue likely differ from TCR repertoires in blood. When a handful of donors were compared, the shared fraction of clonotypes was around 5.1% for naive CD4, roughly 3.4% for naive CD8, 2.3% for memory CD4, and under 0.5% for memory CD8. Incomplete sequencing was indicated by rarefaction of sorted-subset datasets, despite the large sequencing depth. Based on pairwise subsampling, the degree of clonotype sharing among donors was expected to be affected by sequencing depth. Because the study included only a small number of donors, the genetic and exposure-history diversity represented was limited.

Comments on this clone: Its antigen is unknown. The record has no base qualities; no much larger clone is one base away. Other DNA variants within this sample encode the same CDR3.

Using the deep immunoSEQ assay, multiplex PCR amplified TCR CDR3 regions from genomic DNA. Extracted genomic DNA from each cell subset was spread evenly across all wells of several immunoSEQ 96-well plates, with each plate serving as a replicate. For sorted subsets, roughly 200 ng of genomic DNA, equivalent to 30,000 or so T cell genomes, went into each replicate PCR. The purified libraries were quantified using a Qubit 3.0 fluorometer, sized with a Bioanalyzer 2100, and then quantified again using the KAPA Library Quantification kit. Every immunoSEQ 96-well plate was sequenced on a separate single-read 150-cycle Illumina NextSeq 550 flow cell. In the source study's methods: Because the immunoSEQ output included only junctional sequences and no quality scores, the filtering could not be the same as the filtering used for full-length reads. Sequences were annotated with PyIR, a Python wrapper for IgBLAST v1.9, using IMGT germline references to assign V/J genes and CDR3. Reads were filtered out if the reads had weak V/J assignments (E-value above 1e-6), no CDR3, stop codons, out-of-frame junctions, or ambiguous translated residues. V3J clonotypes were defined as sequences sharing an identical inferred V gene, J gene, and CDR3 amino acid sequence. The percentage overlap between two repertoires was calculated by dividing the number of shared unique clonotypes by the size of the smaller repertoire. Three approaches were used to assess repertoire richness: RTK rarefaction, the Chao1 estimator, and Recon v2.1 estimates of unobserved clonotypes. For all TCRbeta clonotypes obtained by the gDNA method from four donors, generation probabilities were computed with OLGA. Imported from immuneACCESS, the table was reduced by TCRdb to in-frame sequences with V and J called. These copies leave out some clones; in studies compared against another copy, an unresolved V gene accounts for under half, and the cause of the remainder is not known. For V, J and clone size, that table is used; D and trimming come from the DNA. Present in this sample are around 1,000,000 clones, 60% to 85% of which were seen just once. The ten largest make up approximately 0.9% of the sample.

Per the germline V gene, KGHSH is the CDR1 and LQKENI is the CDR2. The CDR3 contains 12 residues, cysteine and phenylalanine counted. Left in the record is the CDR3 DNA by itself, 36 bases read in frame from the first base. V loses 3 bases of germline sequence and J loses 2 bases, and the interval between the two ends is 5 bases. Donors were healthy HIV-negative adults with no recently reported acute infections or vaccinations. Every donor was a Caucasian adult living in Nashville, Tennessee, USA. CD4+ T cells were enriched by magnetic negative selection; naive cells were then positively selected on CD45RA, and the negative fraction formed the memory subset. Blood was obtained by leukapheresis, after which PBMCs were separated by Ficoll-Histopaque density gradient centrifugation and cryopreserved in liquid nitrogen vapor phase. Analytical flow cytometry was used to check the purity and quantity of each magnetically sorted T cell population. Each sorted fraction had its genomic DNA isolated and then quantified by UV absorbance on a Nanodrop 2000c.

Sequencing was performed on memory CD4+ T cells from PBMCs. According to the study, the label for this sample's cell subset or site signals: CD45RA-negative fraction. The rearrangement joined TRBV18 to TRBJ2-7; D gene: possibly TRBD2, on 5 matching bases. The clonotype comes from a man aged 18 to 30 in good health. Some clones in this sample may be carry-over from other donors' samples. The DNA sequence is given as TGTGCCAGCTCACCCGGGACCTACGAGCAGTACTTC. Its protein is CASSPGTYEQYF.